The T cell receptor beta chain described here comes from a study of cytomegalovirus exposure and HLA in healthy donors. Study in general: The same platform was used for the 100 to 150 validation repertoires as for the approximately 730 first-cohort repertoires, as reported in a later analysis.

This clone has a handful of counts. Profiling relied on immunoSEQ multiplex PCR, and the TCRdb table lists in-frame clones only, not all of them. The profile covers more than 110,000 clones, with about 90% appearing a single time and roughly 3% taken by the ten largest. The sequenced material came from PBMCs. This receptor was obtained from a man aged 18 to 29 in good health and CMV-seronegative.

The CDR3 bases are TGCGCCAGCAGCTTGGCCAGGCTAGCGGGGGAAAGCTCCTACGAGCAGTACTTC. Translating it yields CASSLARLAGESSYEQYF. This chain uses TRBV5-1 with TRBJ2-7, with 10 bases that match TRBD2. Germline CDR1 reads SGHRS; CDR2 reads YFSETQ. The CDR3 spans 18 residues. V dropped 0 bases and J dropped 0; count of bases not matched to a gene: 9. Complete variable domain (other parts from reference TRBV5-1 and TRBJ2-7): KAGVTQTPRYLIKTRGQQVTLSCSPISGHRSVSWYQQTPGQGLQFLFEYFSETQRNKGNFPGRFSGRQFSNSRSEMNVSTLELGDSALYLCASSLARLAGESSYEQYFGPGTRLTVT.